This T cell receptor (beta chain) originates from a study of OX40 agonist ivuxolimab in advanced cancers. Study context: Recorded diagnoses for dose-escalation patients were hepatocellular carcinoma, melanoma, renal cell or head and neck cancer. A history of anti-PD-1, anti-PD-L1 or anti-CTLA-4 therapy was acceptable, and about 40% had some. Study outcomes and limitations: Certain nonresponders likewise exhibited a low normalized T-cell clonal expansion. CD4+ and CD8+ T cells in blood underwent clonal expansion by week 6 at 0.1 to 3.0 mg/kg.

The table came from immunoSEQ multiplex PCR; TCRdb's copy has only in-frame clones and leaves some out. The data show 76,000 or so clones, 93% seen once. With regard to this clone: What it binds is unknown.

Germline CDR1 reads MNHEY; CDR2 reads SMNVEV (reference sequence). With 2 bases removed from V and 4 bases from J, the gap between germline ends came to 11 bases. The CDR3 runs 14 residues. This clonotype was obtained from an adult with an advanced solid tumor such as melanoma, head and neck, liver or kidney cancer. The chain has TRBV27 and TRBJ1-2; D might be TRBD1 (5 bases). The sequencing here drew on CD4+ or CD8+ T cells sorted from blood, taken in a trial of the OX40 agonist ivuxolimab. CDR3 DNA sequence: TGTGCCAGCAGTTTAAAGGCAGGGACCTATGGCTACACCTTC. Encoded protein: CASSLKAGTYGYTF.